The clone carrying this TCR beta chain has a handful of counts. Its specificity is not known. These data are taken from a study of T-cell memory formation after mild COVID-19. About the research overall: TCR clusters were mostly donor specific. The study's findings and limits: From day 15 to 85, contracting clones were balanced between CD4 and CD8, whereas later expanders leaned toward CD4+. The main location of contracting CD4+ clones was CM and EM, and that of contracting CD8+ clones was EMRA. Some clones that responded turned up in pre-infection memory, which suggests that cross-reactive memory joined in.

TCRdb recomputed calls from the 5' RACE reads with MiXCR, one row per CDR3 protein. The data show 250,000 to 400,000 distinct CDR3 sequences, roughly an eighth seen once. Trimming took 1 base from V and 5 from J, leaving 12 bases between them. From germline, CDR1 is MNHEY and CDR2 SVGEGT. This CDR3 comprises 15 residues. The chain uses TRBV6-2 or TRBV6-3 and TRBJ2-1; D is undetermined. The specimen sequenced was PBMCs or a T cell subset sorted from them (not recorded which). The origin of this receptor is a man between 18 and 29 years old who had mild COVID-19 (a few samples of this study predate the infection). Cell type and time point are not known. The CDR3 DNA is TGTGCCAGCAGTTACTGGCTGTACCCTGACAATGAGCAGTTCTTC. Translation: CASSYWLYPDNEQFF.